The source of this T cell receptor beta chain is a study of T-cell memory formation after mild COVID-19. At the level of the study: TCR clustering was largely donor specific. Study results and caveats: Researchers report contracting CD4+ clones mostly in CM and EM, with CD8+ clones in EMRA. In pre-infection memory, a portion of responding clones appeared, which suggested that cross-reactive memory joined.

Note on this clonotype: Its matching antigen is unknown.

TCRdb fed the 5' RACE reads into MiXCR, producing one record per CDR3 protein. The sample gives under 550,000 distinct CDR3 sequences, roughly 18% of which show up once; about a fifth is in the top ten. The CDR3 loop spans 13 amino acids. With 7 bases clipped from V and 3 bases from J, the junction kept 3 bases outside the gene matches. CDR1 and CDR2 from the germline V gene are SQVTM and ANQGSEA. The specimen was PBMCs or a T cell subset sorted from them (not recorded which). The TCR originated in a man aged 18 to 29 who had mild COVID-19 (a few samples of this study predate the infection). Cell type and time point are not known. The chain has TRBV29-1 and TRBJ2-2; TRBD2 agrees at 9 bases. The CDR3 sequence is CSGVAGDTGELFF. The CDR3 DNA reads TGCAGCGGGGTAGCGGGGGACACCGGGGAGCTGTTTTTT.